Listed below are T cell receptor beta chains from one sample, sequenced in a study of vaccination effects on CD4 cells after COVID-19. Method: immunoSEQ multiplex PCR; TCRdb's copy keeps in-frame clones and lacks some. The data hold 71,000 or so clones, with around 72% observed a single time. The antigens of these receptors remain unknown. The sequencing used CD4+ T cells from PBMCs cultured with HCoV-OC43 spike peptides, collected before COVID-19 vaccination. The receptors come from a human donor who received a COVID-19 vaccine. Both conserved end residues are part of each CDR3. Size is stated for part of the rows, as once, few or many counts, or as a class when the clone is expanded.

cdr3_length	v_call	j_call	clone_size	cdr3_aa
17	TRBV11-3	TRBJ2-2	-	CASSLERWGVETGELFF
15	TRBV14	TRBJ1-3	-	CASSHGQLSGNTIYF
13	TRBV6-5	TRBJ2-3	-	CASRASSTDTQYF
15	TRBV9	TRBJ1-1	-	CASTPLTGTNTEAFF
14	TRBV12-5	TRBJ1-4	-	CASGLDLSYEKLFF
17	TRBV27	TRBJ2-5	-	CASSPGLAGGPGETQYF
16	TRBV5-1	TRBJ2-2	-	CASSKTSGENTGELFF
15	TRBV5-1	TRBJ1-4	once	CASSEDSGQTRKLFF
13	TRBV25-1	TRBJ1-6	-	CASSPKTDSPLHF
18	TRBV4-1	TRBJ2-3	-	CASSQVTSGAANTDTQYF
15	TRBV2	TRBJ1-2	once	CASTGGGRLGYGYTF
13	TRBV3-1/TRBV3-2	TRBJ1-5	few	CASSQDSNQPQHF
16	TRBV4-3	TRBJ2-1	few	CASSSSRGDQGNEQFF
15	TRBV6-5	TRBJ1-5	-	CASSYSRDRLQPQHF
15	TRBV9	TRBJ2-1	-	CASSKGGSSYNEQFF
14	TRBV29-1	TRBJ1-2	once	CSVEKGHTRSGYTF
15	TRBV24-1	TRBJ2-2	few	CATSDFGRRTGELFF
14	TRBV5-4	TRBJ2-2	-	CASTPRGGSGELFF
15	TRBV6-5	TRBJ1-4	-	CASSYGRADTEKLFF
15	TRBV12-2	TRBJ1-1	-	CASRLVRGAAPEAFF
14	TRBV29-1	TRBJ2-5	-	CSVKSGSGQETQYF
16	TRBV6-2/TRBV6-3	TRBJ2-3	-	CASSSHGTVFSDTQYF
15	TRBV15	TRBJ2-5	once	CATSRAPTEQETQYF
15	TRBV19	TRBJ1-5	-	CASSSPGQGYQPQHF
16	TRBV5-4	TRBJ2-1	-	CASSPFRSGSYNEQFF
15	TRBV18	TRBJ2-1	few	CASSSRTSSYNEQFF
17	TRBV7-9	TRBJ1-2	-	CASSWRVPSGGGSGYTF
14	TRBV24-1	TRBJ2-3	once	CATSVAGAPDTQYF
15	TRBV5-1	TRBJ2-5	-	CASSSLAGGQETQYF